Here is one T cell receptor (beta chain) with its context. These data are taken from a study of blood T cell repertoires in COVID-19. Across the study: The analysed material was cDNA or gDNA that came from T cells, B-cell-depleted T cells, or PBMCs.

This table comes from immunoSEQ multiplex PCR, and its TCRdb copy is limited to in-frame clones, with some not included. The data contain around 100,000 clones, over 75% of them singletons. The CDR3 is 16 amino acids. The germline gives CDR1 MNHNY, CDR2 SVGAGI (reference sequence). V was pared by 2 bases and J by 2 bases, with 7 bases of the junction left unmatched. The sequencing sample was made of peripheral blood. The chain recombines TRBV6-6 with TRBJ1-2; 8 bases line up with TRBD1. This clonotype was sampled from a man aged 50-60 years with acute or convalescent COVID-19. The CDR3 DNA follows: TGTGCCAGCAGTTACGGTCTGACAGGGGCGAACTATGGCTACACCTTC. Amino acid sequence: CASSYGLTGANYGYTF.